The next 17 T cell receptor beta chains were all read from a single sample in a study of T cell responses to AZD1222 COVID-19 vaccine. Measured with immunoSEQ multiplex PCR; TCRdb has only the in-frame clones, and not every one. The top ten clones hold 5% of a sample with more than 95,000 clones, over 80% of them seen once. The material sequenced was peripheral blood, taken on day 0 of AZD1222 vaccination. The receptors here all came from an adult in good health.

The rearrangement links TRBV2 to TRBJ1-4; D is uncertain. Germline CDR1 and CDR2: SNHLY and FYNNEI. Trimming cost V 5 bases and J 8 bases, with 9 bases left between them. The CDR3 loop spans 12 amino acids. This chain's CDR3 is CASSPGLEKLFF. The CDR3 coding sequence is TGTGCCAGCAGTCCGGGATTGGAAAAACTGTTTTTT.

CDR3 DNA: TGTGCCAGCAGTGAGTTAGGTCTAGGTACAGATACGCAGTATTTT. Translation: CASSELGLGTDTQYF. The V and J genes are TRBV2 and TRBJ2-3; D ambiguous. CDR3 length equals 15 residues. V lost 3 bases and J lost 3, with 13 bases in between. Germline V gives CDR1 SNHLY, CDR2 FYNNEI.

This clone was seen only once. The rearrangement joins TRBV7-9 to TRBJ2-1; D possibly corresponds to TRBD2 (5 bases). The CDR3 is 14 amino acids. Trimming removed 3 bases at V and 9 bases at J, with 15 bases between. CDR1 is SEHNR, CDR2 FQNEAQ, per germline (reference sequence). CDR3 region: CASSLTGIGGEQFF. CDR3 nucleotide sequence: TGTGCCAGCAGCTTGACCGGGATAGGCGGTGAGCAGTTCTTC. The complete variable domain, with remaining parts taken from reference TRBV7-9 and TRBJ2-1, reads DTGVSQNPRHKITKRGQNVTFRCDPISEHNRLYWYRQTLGQGPEFLTYFQNEAQLEKSRLLSDRFSAERPKGSFSTLEIQRTEQGDSAMYLCASSLTGIGGEQFFGPGTRLTVL.

V gene TRBV9 combines with J gene TRBJ2-7; the D is unclear. The ends were cut back, 3 bases at V and 6 bases at J, with 10 bases in the middle. The germline gives CDR1 SGDLS, CDR2 YYNGEE. This CDR3 region has 12 residues. The CDR3 sequence is CASSAGVGEQYF. CDR3 bases: TGTGCCAGCAGCGCCGGTGTAGGCGAGCAGTACTTC. Full variable domain (outside the CDR3, taken from reference TRBV9 and TRBJ2-7): DSGVTQTPKHLITATGQRVTLRCSPRSGDLSVYWYQQSLDQGLQFLIQYYNGEERAKGNILERFSAQQFPDLHSELNLSSLELGDSALYFCASSAGVGEQYFGPGTRLTVT.

In nucleotides, the CDR3 is TGTGCCAGCAGCCAAGTCAGGGGGATACTTTACAATGAGCAGTTCTTC. It translates to CASSQVRGILYNEQFF. The V call is TRBV3-1 (or the pseudogene TRBV3-2), the J call TRBJ2-1, with TRBD1 matching over 7 bases. Trimming at V came to 1 base and at J to 4 bases, leaving 7 bases not matched to a gene. CDR1 and CDR2 (germline): LGHDT, YNNKEL (reference sequence). This CDR3 has 16 amino acids.

The rearrangement links TRBV30 to TRBJ1-5; perhaps TRBD1 as D (6 bases). This CDR3 comprises 14 residues. Germline V gene data show CDR1 as GTSNPN and CDR2 as SVGIG (reference sequence). V dropped 3 bases and J dropped 6 bases, with 15 bases sitting between them. CDR3 sequence: CAWRTGQRGQPQHF. CDR3 DNA sequence: TGTGCCTGGAGAACAGGGCAGCGGGGTCAGCCCCAGCATTTT.

This sequence joins TRBV11-2 and TRBJ2-3; TRBD2 might be the D (6 bases). V lost 6 bases and J 1 base, leaving 11 bases between the germline ends. The germline V gene encodes CDR1 SGHAT and CDR2 FQNNGV. The CDR3 consists of 14 residues. As DNA, the CDR3 is TGTGCCAGCAGGCTCGGGGGACGCACAGATACGCAGTATTTT. Protein sequence: CASRLGGRTDTQYF.

This clone was seen more than once but under ten times. This sample includes further DNA sequences coding for the same CDR3. The rearrangement joins TRBV12-3 or TRBV12-4 to TRBJ1-2; D not certain. Trimming took 5 bases from V and 0 from J, leaving 7 bases between them. CDR3 length: 13 amino acids. The CDR3 DNA sequence: TGTGCCAGCAGTAAAATCACTAACTATGGCTACACCTTC. The encoded protein is CASSKITNYGYTF.

The chain uses TRBV14 and TRBJ1-4; unclear D gene. CDR3 length equals 16 residues. The V gene's germline CDR1 is SGHDN and CDR2 FVKESK. Trimming cost V 4 bases and J 3 bases, with 15 bases left between them. In DNA, the CDR3 is TGTGCCAGCAGCCTCGACCACGGTGCGGCTAATGAAAAACTGTTTTTT. Translation: CASSLDHGAANEKLFF. The variable domain in full, with the rest retrieved from reference TRBV14 and TRBJ1-4, is EAGVTQFPSHSVIEKGQTVTLRCDPISGHDNLYWYRRVMGKEIKFLLHFVKESKQDESGMPNNRFLAERTGGTYSTLKVQPAELEDSGVYFCASSLDHGAANEKLFFGSGTQLSVL.

Only one count was recorded for this clone. The chain has TRBV6-5 and TRBJ1-1; no reliable D call. Germline CDR1 and CDR2: MNHEY and SVGAGI. This CDR3 region has 14 residues. V shed 0 bases and J shed 6 bases, with 11 bases lying between them. The CDR3 nucleotides read TGTGCCAGCAGTTACTCTTTTGGGGTTCCTGAAGCTTTCTTT. Translation gives CASSYSFGVPEAFF.

The chain is built from TRBV20-1 and TRBJ2-7; a weak D match, TRBD2 (6 bases). Germline CDR1 and CDR2: DFQATT and SNEGSKA (reference sequence). The length of the CDR3 is 13 residues. The V and J ends lost 3 bases and 4 bases respectively, with 13 bases between them. The CDR3 is CSASTGLLYEQYF. CDR3 bases: TGCAGTGCTAGTACTGGACTATTGTACGAGCAGTACTTC.

This clone was seen a few times. This chain uses TRBV2 with TRBJ1-1; no clear D. The germline V gene has CDR1 SNHLY and CDR2 FYNNEI. With 4 bases removed from V and 10 bases from J, the gap between germline ends came to 10 bases. The CDR3 has 11 residues. The CDR3 sequence: CASSVMAPAFF. CDR3 nucleotides: TGTGCCAGCAGTGTTATGGCCCCAGCTTTCTTT. The variable domain in full, with the rest retrieved from reference TRBV2 and TRBJ1-1, is EPEVTQTPSHQVTQMGQEVILRCVPISNHLYFYWYRQILGQKVEFLVSFYNNEISEKSEIFDDQFSVERPDGSNFTLKIRSTKLEDSAMYFCASSVMAPAFFGQGTRLTVV.

V gene TRBV19 combines with J gene TRBJ1-1, with D unresolved. Trimming removed 6 bases at V and 3 bases at J, with 23 bases between. Germline CDR1 LNHDA, CDR2 SQIVND (reference sequence). The CDR3 sequence is 17 residues long. The CDR3 region has the DNA TGTGCCAGTAGATTGGGTGGGCTGCGGGCTTCTTACACTGAAGCTTTCTTT. It codes for CASRLGGLRASYTEAFF.

The gene calls are TRBV4-3 and TRBJ1-5; 7 nucleotides align to TRBD1. The CDR3 has 16 residues. V trimming: 0 bases; J trimming: 2 bases; junction bases outside the gene matches: 4. Germline CDR1 reads LGHNA; CDR2 reads YSLEER. Here the CDR3 reads CASSQDPGGGNQPQHF. The CDR3 coding sequence is TGCGCCAGCAGCCAAGATCCAGGGGGGGGCAATCAGCCCCAGCATTTT.

This clone was counted once. The chain recombines TRBV5-1 with TRBJ2-1; a possible D gene is TRBD1 (6 bases). The germline CDR1 and CDR2 sequences are SGHRS and YFSETQ. The CDR3 totals 15 residues. V was clipped by 0 bases and J by 7 bases, with 14 bases between them. The CDR3 protein is CASSLDGRTGNEQFF. The CDR3 DNA reads TGCGCCAGCAGCTTGGACGGGCGAACAGGGAATGAGCAGTTCTTC.

The genes are TRBV7-3 and TRBJ2-1; a weak D match, TRBD2 (7 bases). With 1 base removed from V and 7 bases from J, the gap between germline ends came to 14 bases. The CDR3 runs 15 residues. Looked up from germline, CDR1 is SGHTA and CDR2 is FQGTGA. The CDR3 region has the DNA TGTGCCAGCAGCTTAAGTAGGGGGGGCCGGAATGAGCAGTTCTTC. This translates into CASSLSRGGRNEQFF.

The rearrangement joins TRBV10-1 to TRBJ2-5, with D perhaps TRBD2 (5 bases). The germline gives CDR1 WNHNN, CDR2 SYGVQD (reference sequence). The ends were cut back, 4 bases at V and 2 bases at J, with 14 bases in the middle. CDR3 length: 15 amino acids. This CDR3 reads CASSAGSGKQETQYF. CDR3 in DNA: TGCGCCAGCAGTGCGGGATCGGGAAAGCAAGAGACCCAGTACTTC.